These T cell receptor beta chains were read from a single sample in a study of T cell clonotyping in hematopoietic cell transplantation. Data came from immunoSEQ multiplex PCR; TCRdb stores just in-frame clones and leaves some out. The sample contains about 18,000 clones, about 82% of which appear only once. Sequenced material: peripheral blood mononuclear cells, taken before stem cell transplant. The receptor source for this set is a man aged 50-59 years with acute myeloid leukemia. Some clones in this sample may be carry-over from other donors' samples. CDR3s include the opening cysteine and the closing phenylalanine or tryptophan. Fields, in order: clone size, V gene, D gene, J gene, CDR3 protein, CDR3 DNA. D genes are given only for firm matches. Size is stated for part of the rows, as once, few or many counts, or as a class when the clone is expanded.

abundance: .; v_gene: TRBV19; d_gene: .; j_gene: TRBJ1-5; CDR3aa: CASSIREYQPQHF; CDR3nt: TGTGCCAGTAGTATAAGGGAATATCAGCCCCAGCATTTT
abundance: .; v_gene: TRBV30; d_gene: .; j_gene: TRBJ1-4; CDR3aa: CAWSVKRSNEKLFF; CDR3nt: TGTGCCTGGAGTGTAAAGAGGTCTAATGAAAAACTGTTTTTT
abundance: .; v_gene: TRBV6-6; d_gene: .; j_gene: TRBJ2-1; CDR3aa: CASSYPGRGNEQFF; CDR3nt: TGTGCCAGCAGTTACCCGGGGAGAGGCAATGAGCAGTTCTTC
abundance: .; v_gene: TRBV27; d_gene: .; j_gene: TRBJ1-1; CDR3aa: CASRGNTEAFF; CDR3nt: TGTGCCAGCCGAGGAAACACTGAAGCTTTCTTT
abundance: once; v_gene: TRBV19; d_gene: .; j_gene: TRBJ1-1; CDR3aa: CASSPTGLPEAFF; CDR3nt: TGTGCCAGTAGTCCAACAGGGTTACCTGAAGCTTTCTTT
abundance: .; v_gene: TRBV2; d_gene: TRBD1; j_gene: TRBJ2-3; CDR3aa: CASSQQGLGTDTQYF; CDR3nt: TGTGCCAGCAGCCAACAGGGGTTGGGCACAGATACGCAGTATTTT
abundance: .; v_gene: TRBV4-2; d_gene: .; j_gene: TRBJ1-2; CDR3aa: CASSQDQRGGGYTF; CDR3nt: TGTGCCAGCAGCCAAGATCAGAGGGGGGGTGGCTACACCTTC
abundance: .; v_gene: TRBV19; d_gene: .; j_gene: TRBJ2-5; CDR3aa: CASSQQGGRETQYF; CDR3nt: TGTGCCAGTAGCCAACAGGGAGGTCGGGAGACCCAGTACTTC
abundance: .; v_gene: TRBV4-1; d_gene: TRBD2; j_gene: TRBJ2-2; CDR3aa: CASSRPSGGISGELFF; CDR3nt: TGCGCCAGCAGCCGTCCGAGCGGGGGGATATCCGGGGAGCTGTTTTTT
abundance: .; v_gene: TRBV11-1; d_gene: .; j_gene: TRBJ1-1; CDR3aa: CASSLGSAANTEAFF; CDR3nt: TGTGCCAGCAGCTTAGGGTCGGCAGCGAACACTGAAGCTTTCTTT
abundance: .; v_gene: TRBV13; d_gene: .; j_gene: TRBJ1-4; CDR3aa: CASSLGLGMNEKLFF; CDR3nt: TGTGCCAGCAGCTTAGGCCTGGGGATGAACGAAAAACTGTTTTTT
abundance: .; v_gene: TRBV5-6; d_gene: .; j_gene: TRBJ2-7; CDR3aa: CASSLGGFYEQYF; CDR3nt: TGTGCCAGCAGCTTGGGTGGCTTCTACGAGCAGTACTTC
abundance: .; v_gene: TRBV11-2; d_gene: TRBD2; j_gene: TRBJ2-3; CDR3aa: CASSQTLAGGRDTQYF; CDR3nt: TGTGCCAGCAGCCAAACCTTAGCGGGGGGCCGAGATACGCAGTATTTT
abundance: .; v_gene: TRBV11-2; d_gene: TRBD1; j_gene: TRBJ1-4; CDR3aa: CASSSRGLMSNEKLFF; CDR3nt: TGTGCCAGCAGCTCCAGGGGGCTGATGTCTAATGAAAAACTGTTTTTT
abundance: .; v_gene: TRBV27; d_gene: .; j_gene: TRBJ1-1; CDR3aa: CASSLRGDGLNTEAFF; CDR3nt: TGTGCCAGCAGTTTAAGAGGGGACGGATTGAACACTGAAGCTTTCTTT
abundance: .; v_gene: TRBV4-1; d_gene: .; j_gene: TRBJ1-4; CDR3aa: CASSLVSGDNEKLFF; CDR3nt: TGCGCCAGCAGCCTCGTTTCAGGGGATAATGAAAAACTGTTTTTT
abundance: .; v_gene: TRBV5-1; d_gene: TRBD1; j_gene: TRBJ1-2; CDR3aa: CASSPGTAIGGYTF; CDR3nt: TGCGCCAGCAGTCCCGGGACAGCTATAGGAGGCTACACCTTC
abundance: .; v_gene: TRBV18; d_gene: TRBD1; j_gene: TRBJ2-1; CDR3aa: CASSPPRTGMDNEQFF; CDR3nt: TGTGCCAGCTCACCACCGAGGACAGGGATGGACAATGAGCAGTTCTTC
abundance: .; v_gene: TRBV2; d_gene: TRBD1; j_gene: TRBJ1-4; CDR3aa: CASSGRQGGEKLFF; CDR3nt: TGTGCCAGCAGTGGTCGACAGGGAGGTGAAAAACTGTTTTTT
abundance: .; v_gene: TRBV6-5; d_gene: .; j_gene: TRBJ2-2; CDR3aa: CASRVGHSNTGELFF; CDR3nt: TGTGCCAGCAGGGTGGGACACTCGAACACCGGGGAGCTGTTTTTT
abundance: .; v_gene: TRBV15; d_gene: .; j_gene: TRBJ2-7; CDR3aa: CATSRDGGTYEQYF; CDR3nt: TGTGCCACCAGCAGAGATGGCGGAACCTACGAGCAGTACTTC
abundance: .; v_gene: TRBV4-2; d_gene: .; j_gene: TRBJ2-2; CDR3aa: CASSQQTGNTGELFF; CDR3nt: TGTGCCAGCAGCCAGCAGACGGGAAACACCGGGGAGCTGTTTTTT
abundance: once; v_gene: TRBV7-9; d_gene: .; j_gene: TRBJ1-1; CDR3aa: CASSPLGDTEAFF; CDR3nt: TGTGCCAGCAGCCCCTTGGGGGACACTGAAGCTTTCTTT
abundance: .; v_gene: TRBV28; d_gene: TRBD1; j_gene: TRBJ1-1; CDR3aa: CASSLDRLEAFF; CDR3nt: TGTGCCAGCAGTCTGGACAGGCTTGAAGCTTTCTTT